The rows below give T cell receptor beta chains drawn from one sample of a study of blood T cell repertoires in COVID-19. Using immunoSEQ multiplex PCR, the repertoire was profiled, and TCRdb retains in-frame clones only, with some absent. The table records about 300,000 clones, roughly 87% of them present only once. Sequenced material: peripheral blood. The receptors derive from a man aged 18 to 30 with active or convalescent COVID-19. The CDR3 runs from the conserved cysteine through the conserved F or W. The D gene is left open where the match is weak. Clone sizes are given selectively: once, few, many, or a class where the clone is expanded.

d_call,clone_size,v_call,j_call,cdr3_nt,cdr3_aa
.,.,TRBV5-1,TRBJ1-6,TGCGCCAGCAGCTTGGAGGTTCAGGGTTGGGCACCCCTCCACTTT,CASSLEVQGWAPLHF
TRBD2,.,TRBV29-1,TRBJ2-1,TGCAGCGTGAAAACGGGACTAGCGTACCTTGAGCAGTTCTTC,CSVKTGLAYLEQFF
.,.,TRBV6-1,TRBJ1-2,TGTGCCAGCAGCCCCTCGTTAACAGGGTCGGGCTACACCTTC,CASSPSLTGSGYTF
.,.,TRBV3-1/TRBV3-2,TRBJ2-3,TGTGCCAGCAGCCAATCTGCAGGGTCCCCCGCAGATACGCAGTATTTT,CASSQSAGSPADTQYF
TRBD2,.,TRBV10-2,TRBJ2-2,TGCGCCAGCAGTGAGTGGACTAGCTGGGGTCTGTTTTTT,CASSEWTSWGLFF
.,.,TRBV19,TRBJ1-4,TGTGCCAGTAGTATTCCAGCGATTGCAACTAATGAAAAACTGTTTTTT,CASSIPAIATNEKLFF
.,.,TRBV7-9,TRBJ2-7,TGTGCCAGCAGCCCATCACTCTACGAGCAGTACTTC,CASSPSLYEQYF
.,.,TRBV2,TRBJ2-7,TGTGCCATCTCACAGATCTACGAGCAGTACTTC,CAISQIYEQYF
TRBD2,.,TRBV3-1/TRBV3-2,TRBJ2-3,TGTGCCAGCAGCCCCAGCGGGGGGGGCTTTGATACGCAGTATTTT,CASSPSGGGFDTQYF
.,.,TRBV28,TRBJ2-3,TGTGCCAGCAGTTTATTGCAGGACACAGATACGCAGTATTTT,CASSLLQDTDTQYF
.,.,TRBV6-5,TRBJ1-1,TGTGCCAGCAGTTACCAAGCGAACACTGAAGCTTTCTTT,CASSYQANTEAFF
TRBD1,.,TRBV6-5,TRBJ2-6,TGTGCCAGCAGTTCACAGGGGCCAGGGGCCAACGTCCTGACTTTC,CASSSQGPGANVLTF
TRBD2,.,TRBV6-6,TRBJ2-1,TGTGCCAGCAGTCTTCAGACTAGCGGGGCATCATGTGAGCAGTTCTTC,CASSLQTSGASCEQFF
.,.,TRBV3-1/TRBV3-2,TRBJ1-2,TGTGCCAGCAGCCACATCGGGATAAGCCAGTATGGCTACACCTTC,CASSHIGISQYGYTF
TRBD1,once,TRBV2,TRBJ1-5,TGTGCCAGCAGAAGACAGGGGGCCGGCAATCAGCCCCAGCATTTT,CASRRQGAGNQPQHF
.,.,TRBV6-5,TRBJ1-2,TGTGCCAGCGGGAGGGGGGGCTATGGCTACACCTTC,CASGRGGYGYTF
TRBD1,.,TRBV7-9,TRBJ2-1,TGTGCCAGCAGCCCTAACCCGGGACAGGGATACAATGAGCAGTTCTTC,CASSPNPGQGYNEQFF
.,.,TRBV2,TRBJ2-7,TGTGCCAGCGGAGAGTACGAGCAGTACTTC,CASGEYEQYF
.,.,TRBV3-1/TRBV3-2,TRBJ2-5,TGTGCCAGCAGTAGAATAGAGGGCCAAGAGACCCAGTACTTC,CASSRIEGQETQYF
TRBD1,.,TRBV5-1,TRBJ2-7,TGCGCCAGCAGCTTGAGGGCAGGGGGCAACTACGAGCAGTACTTC,CASSLRAGGNYEQYF
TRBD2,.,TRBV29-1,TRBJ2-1,TGCAGCGCCCCTCTCGCTAGCGGATACTCCAATGAGCAGTTCTTC,CSAPLASGYSNEQFF
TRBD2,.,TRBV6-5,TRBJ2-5,TGTGCCAGCAGGCCTGGACTAGCAGAAGAGACCCAGTACTTC,CASRPGLAEETQYF
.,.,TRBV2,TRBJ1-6,TGTGCCAGCACGTCCTTATATCCGGATTCACCCCTCCACTTT,CASTSLYPDSPLHF
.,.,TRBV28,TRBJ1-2,TGTGCCAGCAGTTTATTTGTGGACAGTTCCTATGGCTACACCTTC,CASSLFVDSSYGYTF
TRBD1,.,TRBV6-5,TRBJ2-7,TGTGCCAGCAGTCTCGGGACAGGGGTCACCTACGAGCAGTACTTC,CASSLGTGVTYEQYF
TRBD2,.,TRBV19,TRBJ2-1,TGTGCCAGTAGTCCCCGGACTAGCCCCCAGTTCTTC,CASSPRTSPQFF
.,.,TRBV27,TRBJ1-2,TGTGCCAGCAGTTTACGAGGTTATGGCTACACCTTC,CASSLRGYGYTF
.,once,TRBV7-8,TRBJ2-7,TGTGCCAGCAGCTCAAGACAGGCAGAGCAGTACTTC,CASSSRQAEQYF
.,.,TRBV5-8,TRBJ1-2,TGTGCCAGCAGCTACAGGGTCCGGGGCTACACCTTC,CASSYRVRGYTF
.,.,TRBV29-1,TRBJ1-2,TGCAGCGTTGAAGACCGGGCCCCGGGATTTACCTACACCTTC,CSVEDRAPGFTYTF
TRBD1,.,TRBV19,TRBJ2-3,TGTGCCAGTAGATCCGGACAGGGAGTCACAGATACGCAGTATTTT,CASRSGQGVTDTQYF
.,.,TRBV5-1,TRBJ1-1,TGCGCCAGCAGCTGGGGGACGGCAGGAGGGGCTGAAGCTTTCTTT,CASSWGTAGGAEAFF
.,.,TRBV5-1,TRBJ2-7,TGCGCCAGCAGCTTTGACTCTCGGACAGCCTACGAGCAGTACTTC,CASSFDSRTAYEQYF
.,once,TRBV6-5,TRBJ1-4,TGTGCCAGCAGACAAGACCGGACTGAGCAACTGTTTTTT,CASRQDRTEQLFF
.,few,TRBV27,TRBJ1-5,TGTGCCAGCTCCGGGGGGGTGAAGCAGCCCCAGCATTTT,CASSGGVKQPQHF
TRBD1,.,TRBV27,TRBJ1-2,TGTGCCAGCAGTTTATCGGGTGCTCGGACAGGGTTTCGCTACACCTTC,CASSLSGARTGFRYTF
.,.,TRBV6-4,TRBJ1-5,TGTGCCAGCAGTGCGAGCTTGAGGGATCAACAGCCCCAGCATTTT,CASSASLRDQQPQHF
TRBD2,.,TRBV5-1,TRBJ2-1,TGCGCCAGCAGCTTGGGAGCGGGAGAGCAGTTCTTC,CASSLGAGEQFF
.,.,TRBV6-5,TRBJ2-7,TGTGCCAGCAGTACCCTCGGGGGCGAGCAGTACTTC,CASSTLGGEQYF
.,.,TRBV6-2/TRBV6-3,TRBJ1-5,TGTGCCAGCAGTCCAGCGTTACGGGGTGGGCAGCCCCAGCATTTT,CASSPALRGGQPQHF
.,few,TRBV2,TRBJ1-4,TGTGCCAGCAGTGAAGCGCTTTGGGAGGAGAATACTGAAAAACTGTTTTTT,CASSEALWEENTEKLFF
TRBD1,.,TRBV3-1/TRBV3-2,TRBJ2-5,TGTGCCAGCAGCCAAATGGACAGGTTCAGGGAGACCCAGTACTTC,CASSQMDRFRETQYF
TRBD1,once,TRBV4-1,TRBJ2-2,TGCCCCCGCCGCCGACGACAGGGGGCGTCGAGCACCGGGGAGCTGTTTTTT,CPRRRRQGASSTGELFF
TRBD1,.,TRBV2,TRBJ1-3,TGTGCCAGCAGTGAAGTTCCGGGACAGCAGAACTCTGGAAACACCATATATTTT,CASSEVPGQQNSGNTIYF
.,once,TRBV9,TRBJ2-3,TGTGCCAGCAGCGTAGGTGCTAGCACTAGCACAGATACGCAGTATTTT,CASSVGASTSTDTQYF
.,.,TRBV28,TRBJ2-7,TGTGCCAGCCGGTCGACAGGCGACTCCTACGAGCAGTACTTC,CASRSTGDSYEQYF
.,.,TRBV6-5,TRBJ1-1,TGTGCCAGCAGATCGACAGGTCCAGACACTGAAGCTTTCTTT,CASRSTGPDTEAFF
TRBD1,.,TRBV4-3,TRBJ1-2,TGCGCCAGCAGCCAAGGATTGGACACAGGGGACGCATTCTATGGCTACACCTTC,CASSQGLDTGDAFYGYTF